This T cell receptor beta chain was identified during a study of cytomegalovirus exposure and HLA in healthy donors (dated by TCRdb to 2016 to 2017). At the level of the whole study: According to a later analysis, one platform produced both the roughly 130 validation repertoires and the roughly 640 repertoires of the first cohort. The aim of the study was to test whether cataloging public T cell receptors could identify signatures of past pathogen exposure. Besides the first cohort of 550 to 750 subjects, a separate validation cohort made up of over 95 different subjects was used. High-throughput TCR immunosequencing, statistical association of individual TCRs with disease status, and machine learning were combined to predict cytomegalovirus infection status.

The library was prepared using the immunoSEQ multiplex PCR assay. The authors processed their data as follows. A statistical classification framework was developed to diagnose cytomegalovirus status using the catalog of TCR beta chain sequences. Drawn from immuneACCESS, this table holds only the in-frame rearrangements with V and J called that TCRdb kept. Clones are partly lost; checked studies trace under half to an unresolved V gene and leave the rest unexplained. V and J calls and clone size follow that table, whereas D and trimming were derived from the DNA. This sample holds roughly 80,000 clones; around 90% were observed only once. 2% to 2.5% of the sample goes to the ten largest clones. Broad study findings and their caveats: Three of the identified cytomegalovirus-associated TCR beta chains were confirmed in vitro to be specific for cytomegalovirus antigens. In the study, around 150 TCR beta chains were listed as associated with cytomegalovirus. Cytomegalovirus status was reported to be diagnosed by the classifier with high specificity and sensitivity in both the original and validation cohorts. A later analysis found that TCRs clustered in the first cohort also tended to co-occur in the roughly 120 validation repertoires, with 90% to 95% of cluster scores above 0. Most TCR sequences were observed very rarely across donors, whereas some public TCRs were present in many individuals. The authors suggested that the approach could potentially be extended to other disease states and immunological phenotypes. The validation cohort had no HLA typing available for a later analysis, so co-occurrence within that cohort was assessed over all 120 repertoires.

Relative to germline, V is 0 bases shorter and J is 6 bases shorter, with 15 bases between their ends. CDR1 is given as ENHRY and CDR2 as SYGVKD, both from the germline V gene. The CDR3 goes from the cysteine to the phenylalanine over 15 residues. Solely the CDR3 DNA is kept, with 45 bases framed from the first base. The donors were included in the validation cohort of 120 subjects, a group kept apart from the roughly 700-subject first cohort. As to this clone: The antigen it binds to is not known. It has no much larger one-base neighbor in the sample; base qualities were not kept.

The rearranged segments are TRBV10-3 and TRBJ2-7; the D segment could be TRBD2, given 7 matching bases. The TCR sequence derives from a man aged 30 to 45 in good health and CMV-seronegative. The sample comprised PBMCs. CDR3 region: CAISESLGGRIEQYF. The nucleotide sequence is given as TGTGCCATCAGTGAGTCTTTGGGGGGGCGGATCGAGCAGTACTTC.